This T cell receptor (beta chain) derives from a study of cytomegalovirus exposure and HLA in healthy donors. This clone was recorded only once. Its antigen is not known. Generated by immunoSEQ multiplex PCR, the TCRdb table keeps only in-frame clones and is missing some. The table has approximately 160,000 clones, roughly 83% seen once; the top ten hold roughly 10%. Regarding the study as a whole: Investigators reported 150 to 200 TCR beta chains as tied to cytomegalovirus.

The CDR3 covers 15 residues. Looked up from germline, CDR1 is SGHAT and CDR2 is FQDESV (reference sequence). V was pared by 4 bases and J by 0 bases, with 5 bases of the junction left unmatched. The sequencing sample was made of PBMCs. This clonotype was obtained from a man aged 25 to 40 in good health and CMV-seropositive. The chain is built from TRBV11-1 and TRBJ2-7, with 8 bases lining up with TRBD1. The CDR3 here is CASSYQGAFSYEQYF. For the CDR3, the DNA is TGTGCCAGCAGCTACCAGGGGGCGTTCTCCTACGAGCAGTACTTC. Full variable domain (remainder filled in from reference TRBV11-1 and TRBJ2-7): EAEVAQSPRYKITEKSQAVAFWCDPISGHATLYWYRQILGQGPELLVQFQDESVVDDSQLPKDRFSAERLKGVDSTLKIQPAELGDSAMYLCASSYQGAFSYEQYFGPGTRLTVT.